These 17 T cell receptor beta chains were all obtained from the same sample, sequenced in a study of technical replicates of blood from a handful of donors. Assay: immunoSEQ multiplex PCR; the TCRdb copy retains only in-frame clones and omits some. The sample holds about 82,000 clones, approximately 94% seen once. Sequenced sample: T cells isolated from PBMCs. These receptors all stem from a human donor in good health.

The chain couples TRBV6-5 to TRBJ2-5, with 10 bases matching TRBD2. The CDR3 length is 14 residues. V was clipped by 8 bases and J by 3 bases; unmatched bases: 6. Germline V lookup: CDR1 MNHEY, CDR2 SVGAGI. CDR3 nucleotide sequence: TGTGCCAGCCAGAGCGGGAGGGGCGAAGAGACCCAGTACTTC. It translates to CASQSGRGEETQYF.

CDR3 amino acids: CAIGREGLNTGELFF. The DNA of the CDR3 is TGTGCCATCGGGCGGGAGGGCCTGAACACCGGGGAGCTGTTTTTT. The J gene is TRBJ2-2, the V gene TRBV10-3; TRBD2 matches 9 bases. V shed 8 bases and J 1 base; nucleotides not matched to a gene: 5. Germline CDR1 is ENHRY and CDR2 is SYGVKD. This CDR3 comprises 15 residues.

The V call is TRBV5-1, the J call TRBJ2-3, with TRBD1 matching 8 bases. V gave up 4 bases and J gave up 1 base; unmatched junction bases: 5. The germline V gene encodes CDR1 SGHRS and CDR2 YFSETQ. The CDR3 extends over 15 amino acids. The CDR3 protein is CASSADRVGTDTQYF. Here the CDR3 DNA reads TGCGCCAGCAGCGCGGACAGGGTGGGCACAGATACGCAGTATTTT.

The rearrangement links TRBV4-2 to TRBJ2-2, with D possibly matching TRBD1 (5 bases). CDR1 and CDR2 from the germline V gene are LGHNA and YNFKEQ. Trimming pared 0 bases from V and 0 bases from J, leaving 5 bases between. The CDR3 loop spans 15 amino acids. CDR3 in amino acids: CASSQEQANTGELFF. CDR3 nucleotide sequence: TGTGCCAGCAGCCAAGAACAGGCGAACACCGGGGAGCTGTTTTTT.

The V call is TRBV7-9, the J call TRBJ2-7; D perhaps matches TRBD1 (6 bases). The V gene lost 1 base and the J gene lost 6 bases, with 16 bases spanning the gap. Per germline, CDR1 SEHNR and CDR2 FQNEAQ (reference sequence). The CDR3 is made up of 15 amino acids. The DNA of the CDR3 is TGTGCCAGCAGCTTAGGGGGACAACGACTGCTCGAGCAGTACTTC. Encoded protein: CASSLGGQRLLEQYF.

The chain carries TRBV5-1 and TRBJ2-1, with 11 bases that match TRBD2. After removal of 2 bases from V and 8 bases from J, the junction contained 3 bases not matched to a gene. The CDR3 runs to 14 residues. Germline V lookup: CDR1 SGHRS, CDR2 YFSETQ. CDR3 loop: CASSLLAGGDEQFF. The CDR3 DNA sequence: TGCGCCAGCAGCTTATTAGCGGGAGGGGATGAGCAGTTCTTC.

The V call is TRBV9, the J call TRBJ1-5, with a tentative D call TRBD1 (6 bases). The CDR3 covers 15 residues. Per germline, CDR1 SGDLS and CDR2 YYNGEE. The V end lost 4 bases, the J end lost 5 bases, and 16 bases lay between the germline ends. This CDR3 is CASSPQGQGYQPQHF. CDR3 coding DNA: TGTGCCAGCAGCCCCCAGGGGCAGGGATATCAGCCCCAGCATTTT.

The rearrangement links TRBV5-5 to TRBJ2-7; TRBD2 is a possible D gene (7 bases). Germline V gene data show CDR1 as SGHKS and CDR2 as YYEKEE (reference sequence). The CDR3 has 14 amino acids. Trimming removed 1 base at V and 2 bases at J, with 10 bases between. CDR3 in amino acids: CASSLPGGPYEQYF. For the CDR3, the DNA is TGTGCCAGCAGCTTGCCCGGGGGGCCCTACGAGCAGTACTTC.

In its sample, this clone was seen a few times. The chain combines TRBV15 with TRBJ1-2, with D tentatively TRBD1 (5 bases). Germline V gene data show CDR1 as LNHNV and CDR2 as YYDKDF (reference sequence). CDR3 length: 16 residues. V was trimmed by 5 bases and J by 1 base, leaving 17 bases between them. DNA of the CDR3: TGTGCCACCAGCGTTGACAGACACCCCATTAACTATGGCTACACCTTC. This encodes CATSVDRHPINYGYTF.

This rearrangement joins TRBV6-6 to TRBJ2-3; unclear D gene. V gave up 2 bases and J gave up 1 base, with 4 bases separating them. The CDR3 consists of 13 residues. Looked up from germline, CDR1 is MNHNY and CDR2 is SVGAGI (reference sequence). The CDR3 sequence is CASSYHGTDTQYF. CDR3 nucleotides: TGTGCCAGCAGTTACCATGGCACAGATACGCAGTATTTT.

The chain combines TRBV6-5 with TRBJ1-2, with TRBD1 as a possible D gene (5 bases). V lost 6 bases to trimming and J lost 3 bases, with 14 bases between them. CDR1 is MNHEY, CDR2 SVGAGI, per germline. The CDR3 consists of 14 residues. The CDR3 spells CASRTWGEDYGYTF. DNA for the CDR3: TGTGCCAGCAGGACCTGGGGGGAAGACTATGGCTACACCTTC.

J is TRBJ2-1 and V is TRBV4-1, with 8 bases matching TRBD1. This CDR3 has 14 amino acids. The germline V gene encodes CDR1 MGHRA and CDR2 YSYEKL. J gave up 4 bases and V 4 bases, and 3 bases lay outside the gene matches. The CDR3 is CASSPRDRYNEQFF. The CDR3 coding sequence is TGCGCCAGCAGCCCTCGGGACAGGTACAATGAGCAGTTCTTC.

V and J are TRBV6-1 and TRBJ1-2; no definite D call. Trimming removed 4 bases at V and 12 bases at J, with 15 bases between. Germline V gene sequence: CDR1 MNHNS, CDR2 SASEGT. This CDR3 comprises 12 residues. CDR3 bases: TGTGCCAGCAGTGCTGATTTTGGCCTGGACACCTTC. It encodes CASSADFGLDTF.

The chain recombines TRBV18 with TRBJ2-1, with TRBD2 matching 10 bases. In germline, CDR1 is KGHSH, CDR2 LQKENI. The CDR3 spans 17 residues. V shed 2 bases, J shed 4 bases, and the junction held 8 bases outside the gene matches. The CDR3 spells CASSPRLAGYSYNEQFF. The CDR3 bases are TGTGCCAGCTCACCAAGACTAGCGGGCTATTCTTACAATGAGCAGTTCTTC.

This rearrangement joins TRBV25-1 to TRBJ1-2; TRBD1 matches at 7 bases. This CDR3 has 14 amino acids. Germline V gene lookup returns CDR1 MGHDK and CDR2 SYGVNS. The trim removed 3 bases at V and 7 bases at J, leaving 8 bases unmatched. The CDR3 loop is CASSDDRALGGYTF. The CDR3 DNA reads TGTGCCAGCAGTGATGACAGGGCCCTCGGTGGCTACACCTTC.

In nucleotides, the CDR3 is TGTGCCAGCAGCTTAGGCGGGAACTATGGCTACACCTTC. As protein: CASSLGGNYGYTF. The chain has TRBV7-9 and TRBJ1-2; no clear D. The germline gives CDR1 SEHNR, CDR2 FQNEAQ (reference sequence). The CDR3 has 13 amino acids. The V gene lost 1 base and the J gene lost 2 bases, with 5 bases spanning the gap.

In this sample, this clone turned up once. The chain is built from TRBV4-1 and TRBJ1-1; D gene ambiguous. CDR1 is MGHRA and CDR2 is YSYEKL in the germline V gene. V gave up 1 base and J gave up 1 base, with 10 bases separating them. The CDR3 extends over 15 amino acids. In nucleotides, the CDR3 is TGCGCCAGCAGCCAAGCGGCGGGCTCGAACACTGAAGCTTTCTTT. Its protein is CASSQAAGSNTEAFF.